The clone carrying this T cell receptor (beta chain) was counted many times. This entry comes from a study of Graves' ophthalmopathy and Graves' hyperthyroidism. About the study: The collection of peripheral blood took place at initial diagnosis, before any treatment.

Clinical symptoms, serum thyroxine, TRAb, thyroid ultrasound and orbital computed tomography determined diagnosis. A roughly 9.3 ml volume of fresh peripheral blood provided the PBMCs. RNA transcripts were the source from which TCR beta CDR3 regions were amplified. Following a first-round RT-PCR that used HTBI primers, a second-round multiplex PCR was carried out. TCRdb fed the multiplex PCR reads into MiXCR, producing one record per CDR3 protein. Altogether approximately 460,000 distinct CDR3 sequences are present, roughly an eighth being singletons, with the ten largest covering about a tenth. V shed 6 bases, J shed 2 bases, and the junction held 8 bases outside the gene matches. CDR1 is MNHNS and CDR2 is SASEGT in the germline V gene. The length of the CDR3 is 15 residues.

This rearrangement joins TRBV6-1 to TRBJ1-1; 8 bases match TRBD1. This TCR was sampled from a woman aged 25 to 39 with Graves' ophthalmopathy. Material for sequencing was blood. The CDR3 here is CASSTSDRGNTEAFF. CDR3 nucleotide sequence: TGTGCCAGCAGCACGTCCGACAGGGGAAACACTGAAGCTTTCTTT.